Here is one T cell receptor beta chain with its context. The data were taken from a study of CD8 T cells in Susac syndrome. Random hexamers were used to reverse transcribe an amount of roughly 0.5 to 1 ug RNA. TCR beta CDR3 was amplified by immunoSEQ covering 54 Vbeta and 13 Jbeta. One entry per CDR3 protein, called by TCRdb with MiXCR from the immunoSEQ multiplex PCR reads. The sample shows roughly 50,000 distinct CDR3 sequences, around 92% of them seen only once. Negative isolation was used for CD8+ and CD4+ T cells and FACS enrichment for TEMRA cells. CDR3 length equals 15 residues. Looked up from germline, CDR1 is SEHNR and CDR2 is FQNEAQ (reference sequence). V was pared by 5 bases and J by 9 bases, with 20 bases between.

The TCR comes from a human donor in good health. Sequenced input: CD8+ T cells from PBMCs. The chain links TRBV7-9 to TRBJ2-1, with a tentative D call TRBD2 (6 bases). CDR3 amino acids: CASSQRVAPDSEQFF. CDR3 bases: TGTGCCAGCAGCCAGCGGGTCGCTCCGGATTCTGAGCAGTTCTTC. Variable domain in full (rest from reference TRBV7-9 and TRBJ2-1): DTGVSQNPRHKITKRGQNVTFRCDPISEHNRLYWYRQTLGQGPEFLTYFQNEAQLEKSRLLSDRFSAERPKGSFSTLEIQRTEQGDSAMYLCASSQRVAPDSEQFFGPGTRLTVL.